The 2 T cell receptor beta chains below all came from one sample that was sequenced in a study of response to subunit inactivated influenza vaccine. From the RT-PCR reads, TCRdb called clonotypes with MiXCR, one entry per CDR3 protein. The table lists over 150,000 distinct CDR3 sequences, around 9.2% of them singletons. This sample comprised non-naive T cells sorted from PBMCs, obtained on the day of vaccination. The receptors stem from a man between 50 and 59 years old who received an inactivated influenza vaccine.

The chain couples TRBV20-1 to TRBJ2-1, with TRBD1 as a possible D gene (6 bases). The V gene lost 7 bases and the J gene lost 1 base, with 14 bases spanning the gap. CDR3 length: 14 residues. Per germline, CDR1 DFQATT and CDR2 SNEGSKA (reference sequence). The CDR3 DNA reads as TGCAGTGTTTCACACAGGGAATCCTACAATGAGCAGTTCTTC. It yields the protein CSVSHRESYNEQFF.

The rearrangement joins TRBV28 to TRBJ2-2; a weak D match, TRBD1 (6 bases). CDR1 and CDR2 (germline): MDHEN, SYDVKM. Trimming left V 2 bases short and J 6 bases short, with 10 bases between. The CDR3 length is 14 residues. CDR3 loop: CASSLARTAGELFF. The DNA of the CDR3 is TGTGCCAGCAGTTTAGCTCGGACAGCCGGGGAGCTGTTTTTT.